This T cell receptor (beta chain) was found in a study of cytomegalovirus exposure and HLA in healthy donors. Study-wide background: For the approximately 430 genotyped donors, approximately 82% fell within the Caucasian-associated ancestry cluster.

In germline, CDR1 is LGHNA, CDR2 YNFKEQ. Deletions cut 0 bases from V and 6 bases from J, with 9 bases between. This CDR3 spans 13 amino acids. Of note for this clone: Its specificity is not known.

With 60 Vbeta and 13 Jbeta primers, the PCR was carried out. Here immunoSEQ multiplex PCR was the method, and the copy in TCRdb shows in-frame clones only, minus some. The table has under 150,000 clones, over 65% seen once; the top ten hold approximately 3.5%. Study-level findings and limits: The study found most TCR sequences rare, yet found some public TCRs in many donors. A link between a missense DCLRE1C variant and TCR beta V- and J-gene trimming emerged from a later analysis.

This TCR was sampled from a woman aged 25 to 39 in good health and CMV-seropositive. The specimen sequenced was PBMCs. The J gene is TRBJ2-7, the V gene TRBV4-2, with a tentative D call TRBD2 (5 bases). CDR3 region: CASSQDLRVEQYF. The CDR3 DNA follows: TGTGCCAGCAGCCAAGATTTGCGGGTCGAGCAGTACTTC.